The T cell receptor beta chain under discussion was sequenced for a study of cytomegalovirus exposure and HLA in healthy donors. Notes on the study in general: It was reported that the classifier diagnosed cytomegalovirus status with high specificity and sensitivity in both the original and validation cohorts. That first-cohort TCR clusters tended to co-occur in the 95 to 150 validation repertoires was found in a later analysis.

The germline V and J ends were trimmed by 3 bases and 0 bases, with 11 bases remaining between them. The CDR3 consists of 15 residues. Germline assignment: CDR1 SNHLY and CDR2 FYNNEI. Assay: immunoSEQ multiplex PCR; the TCRdb copy retains only in-frame clones and omits some. The table shows 150,000 to 200,000 clones, with about 86% occurring only once. Notes on this clone: Antigen: not known.

The specimen was PBMCs. The sequence came from a woman aged 25 to 39 in good health and CMV-seronegative. J is TRBJ2-5 and V is TRBV2; D assignment may be TRBD1 or TRBD2 (5 bases each). This CDR3 reads CASSDEGPYQETQYF. For the CDR3, the DNA is TGTGCCAGCAGTGACGAGGGGCCGTACCAAGAGACCCAGTACTTC.